This is a list of T cell receptor beta chains from one sample in a study of cytomegalovirus exposure and HLA in healthy donors. Data came from immunoSEQ multiplex PCR; TCRdb stores just in-frame clones and leaves some out. The sample lists 150,000 to 200,000 clones, 70% to 80% seen once, with roughly 10% in the top ten. Sequencing input: PBMCs. All receptors come from a man between 18 and 29 years old in good health and CMV-seropositive. Both conserved end residues are part of each CDR3. D genes are given only for firm matches. Not all rows give a size; the values are once, few, many and, for expanded clones, a class.

v_call	clone_size	j_call	d_call	cdr3_nt	cdr3_aa
TRBV5-1	NA	TRBJ1-2	NA	TGCGCCAGCAGCTTGAACAGGAACTATGGCTACACCTTC	CASSLNRNYGYTF
TRBV9	NA	TRBJ2-3	NA	TGTGCCAGCAGTCCCCGGCCAGGGTCAGATACGCAGTATTTT	CASSPRPGSDTQYF
TRBV19	NA	TRBJ2-1	TRBD2	TGTGCCAGTAGAATCGGGGGGGGCTACAATGAGCAGTTCTTC	CASRIGGGYNEQFF
TRBV2	NA	TRBJ1-5	NA	TGTGCCAGCAGTGTCTCGGGCAATCAGCCCCAGCATTTT	CASSVSGNQPQHF
TRBV18	NA	TRBJ2-4	TRBD1	TGTGCCAGCTCACCAGCTAGGGGGCACGACACGGCGCATGGTGGCTTC	CASSPARGHDTAHGGF
TRBV10-2	NA	TRBJ2-7	TRBD2	TGCGCCAGCAGTGCGGGACTAGGGTACGAGCAGTACTTC	CASSAGLGYEQYF
TRBV7-2	NA	TRBJ1-2	NA	TGTGCCAGCAGCTTAGCACGGTTTTCCCCTGGCTACACCTTC	CASSLARFSPGYTF
TRBV28	NA	TRBJ1-2	TRBD1	TGTGCCAGCAGTTTAGTAGGACAGGTAGTCGGTGGCTACACCTTC	CASSLVGQVVGGYTF
TRBV28	once	TRBJ1-1	NA	TGTGCCAGCAGTTTACCGGTGGCTGAAGCTTTCTTT	CASSLPVAEAFF
TRBV4-3	NA	TRBJ2-3	NA	TGCGCCAGCAGCCAAGGAGGGTCGACCGTAGAGCTTCTCACAGATACGCAGTATTTT	CASSQGGSTVELLTDTQYF
TRBV19	NA	TRBJ1-1	NA	TGTGCCAGTAGTCACCCCCCAGGGTCAACTGAAGCTTTCTTT	CASSHPPGSTEAFF
TRBV7-9	NA	TRBJ2-3	NA	TGTGCCAGCAGCCTCACTGATACGCAGTATTTT	CASSLTDTQYF
TRBV28	NA	TRBJ2-7	NA	TGTGCCAGCAGGTTGTGGCTGGGGAGCCACGAGCAGTACTTC	CASRLWLGSHEQYF
TRBV15	NA	TRBJ2-3	NA	TGTGCCACCACCCAGGTGATCTCCGATACGCAGTATTTT	CATTQVISDTQYF
TRBV5-8	NA	TRBJ2-3	NA	TGTGCCAGGGGGGGGCAGGGCACAGATACGCAGTATTTT	CARGGQGTDTQYF
TRBV27	NA	TRBJ2-7	TRBD2	TGTGCCAGCAGTTCGTACCTAGCGGGCCTCGCTAGCGAGCAGTACTTC	CASSSYLAGLASEQYF
TRBV27	NA	TRBJ1-4	NA	TGTGCCAGCAGTTTCTCGGGAAAACTGTTTTTT	CASSFSGKLFF
TRBV5-1	NA	TRBJ1-2	NA	TGCGCCAGCAGCTTGGTCTCCAGGGAGGGTGGCTACACCTTC	CASSLVSREGGYTF
TRBV19	NA	TRBJ2-2	TRBD1	TGTGCCAGTAGTTCTCTCGACAGGGTGGCCGGGGAGCTGTTTTTT	CASSSLDRVAGELFF
TRBV19	NA	TRBJ1-2	TRBD1	TGTGCCAGTAGTATCCCCGGGACAGGGGTTGGCTACACCTTC	CASSIPGTGVGYTF
TRBV9	NA	TRBJ2-7	NA	TGTGCCAGCTCCATCTCGGTCGGCCACAGCTCCTACGAGCAGTACTTC	CASSISVGHSSYEQYF
TRBV7-6	once	TRBJ2-1	TRBD2	TGTGCCAGCAGCTTAGCCGGGGGACTAGCCGGGGAGCAGTTCTTC	CASSLAGGLAGEQFF
TRBV27	few	TRBJ2-3	NA	TGTGCCAGCAAGCGCCCCCGACTTGGCACAGATACGCAGTATTTT	CASKRPRLGTDTQYF
TRBV27	NA	TRBJ2-7	NA	TGTGCCAGCAGTTTGTCAGGGATAAACTACGAGCAGTACTTC	CASSLSGINYEQYF
TRBV6-1	once	TRBJ1-2	TRBD1	TGTGCCAGCACGGGACAGGGATCGATCTATGGCTACACCTTC	CASTGQGSIYGYTF
TRBV5-4	NA	TRBJ2-7	NA	TGTGCCAGCAGCCAAGAGGGCGGCAGCTCCTACGAGCAGTACTTC	CASSQEGGSSYEQYF
TRBV7-6	NA	TRBJ2-7	NA	TGTGCCAGCAGCCCATCCCGTGACTTGAGCTCCTACGAGCAGTACTTC	CASSPSRDLSSYEQYF
TRBV9	few	TRBJ2-5	NA	TGTGCCAGCAGCGTTCGGCAGGGTGAGACCCAGTACTTC	CASSVRQGETQYF
TRBV19	NA	TRBJ2-7	NA	TGTGCCAGTAGTGTCCCAGGGGAATCCTACGAGCAGTACTTC	CASSVPGESYEQYF
TRBV7-2	NA	TRBJ2-2	TRBD2	TGTGCCAGCAGCCTACGTCGGTTAGCGGGAGTCGGCGGGGAGCTGTTTTTT	CASSLRRLAGVGGELFF
TRBV5-4	NA	TRBJ2-3	TRBD2	TGTGCCAGCAGCCTCCCCGGGGGGACGCAGTATTTT	CASSLPGGTQYF
TRBV5-6	NA	TRBJ1-2	NA	TGTGCCAGCAGCATTCCCATCCCAAACAGGGTCTACACCTTC	CASSIPIPNRVYTF
TRBV15	NA	TRBJ1-2	NA	TGTGCCACCAGCAGAGACAGGGTCGGAGGCTACACCTTC	CATSRDRVGGYTF
TRBV19	NA	TRBJ1-5	NA	TGTGCCAGTAGTATCCCGCAGGGTGTTCAGCCCCAGCATTTT	CASSIPQGVQPQHF
TRBV27	NA	TRBJ2-1	NA	TGTGCCAGCAGCCCTTGGGTGGTGGGCAGGGTAGCCCATGAGCAGTTCTTC	CASSPWVVGRVAHEQFF
TRBV7-9	once	TRBJ2-3	NA	TGTGCCAGCAGCTTAGTGCGGCCGGATAGAGATACGCAGTATTTT	CASSLVRPDRDTQYF
TRBV5-1	NA	TRBJ2-7	NA	TGCGCCAGCAGCTTATGGGGCCTACAGGAGTCCTACGAGCAGTACTTC	CASSLWGLQESYEQYF
TRBV10-3	NA	TRBJ2-1	TRBD2	TGTGCCACAAGCGGGAAGGACCGATCCAATGAGCAGTTCTTC	CATSGKDRSNEQFF
TRBV27	NA	TRBJ2-6	NA	TGTGCCAGCAGTTTATCGGTGGGAGACTCTGGGGCCAACGTCCTGACTTTC	CASSLSVGDSGANVLTF
TRBV4-2	NA	TRBJ2-7	NA	TGTGCCAGCAGCCTGCGGGGTGGAGGCCACGAGCAGTACTTC	CASSLRGGGHEQYF
TRBV6-1	NA	TRBJ2-5	NA	TGTGCCAGCTCGGAGACCCAGTACTTC	CASSETQYF
TRBV5-1	NA	TRBJ2-1	TRBD2	TGCGCCAGAAGCGAAGGGACTAGAGTCTACAATGAGCAGTTCTTC	CARSEGTRVYNEQFF
TRBV7-2	NA	TRBJ2-7	NA	TGTGCCAGCAGCTTAAGTCGCAGCGGGCTTTACGAGCAGTACTTC	CASSLSRSGLYEQYF
TRBV15	NA	TRBJ2-7	NA	TGTGCCACCAGCAGAGATCTCGGGGGGCGCGAATACGAGCAGTACTTC	CATSRDLGGREYEQYF
TRBV4-1	NA	TRBJ2-3	TRBD2	TGCGCCAGCAGCGACCGCCAGCGGGAGGGGCCCACAGATACGCAGTATTTT	CASSDRQREGPTDTQYF
TRBV5-1	NA	TRBJ1-1	NA	TGCGCCAGCACCGCGGAACATCCGAACACTGAAGCTTTCTTT	CASTAEHPNTEAFF
TRBV4-3	NA	TRBJ2-5	NA	TGCGCCAGCAGCCAAGATCGGGCAGGGCAGGAGACCCAGTACTTC	CASSQDRAGQETQYF
TRBV5-1	NA	TRBJ2-1	NA	TGCGCCAGCAGCTTCAGGTCAGGGGACAATGAGCAGTTCTTC	CASSFRSGDNEQFF